The T cell receptor (beta chain) described here comes from a study of T-cell reconstitution after alpha-beta-depleted transplantation in children (dated by TCRdb to about 2016). As for the study more broadly: T-cell immune reconstitution after TCRalphabeta/CD19-depleted allogeneic hematopoietic cell transplantation in children was quantitatively tracked in the study by means of TCR repertoire profiling.

Library preparation used PCR. Sequenced on an Illumina HiSeq 2500. Molecular barcoding was employed in the preparation of TCR libraries, with unique molecular identifiers being used to normalize TCRbeta repertoire quantification. TCRdb trimmed the raw reads at Q25, called clones with MiXCR and kept productive beta chains. One record per CDR3 amino acid sequence lists the most common genes and DNA. The sample has about 610,000 distinct CDR3 sequences on record, 10% to 13% of them singletons. Of the sample, about 4.2% falls within the top ten clones. This clonotype showed up many times. Its cognate antigen has yet to be identified. No much larger clone is present one base from it, and per-base qualities are unavailable. Relative to germline, V is missing 4 bases and J is missing 1 base, with 1 base of the junction outside any gene match. Including the terminal cysteine and phenylalanine, the CDR3 comprises 13 residues. This entry keeps only the CDR3 DNA: 39 bases, framed from base 1. Reading the germline V gene gives CDR1 MGHDK and CDR2 SYGVNS.

The specimen was PBMCs from the stem cell graft donor, collected from the stem cell graft. The sequence was obtained from a human donor who donated a stem cell graft to a child with acute myeloid leukemia. Recombination connected TRBV25-1 to TRBJ2-7, with 7 junctional bases fitting TRBD1. The base sequence is TGTGCCAGCAGTGCGACAGGGTCCTACGAGCAGTACTTC. It translates to CASSATGSYEQYF.